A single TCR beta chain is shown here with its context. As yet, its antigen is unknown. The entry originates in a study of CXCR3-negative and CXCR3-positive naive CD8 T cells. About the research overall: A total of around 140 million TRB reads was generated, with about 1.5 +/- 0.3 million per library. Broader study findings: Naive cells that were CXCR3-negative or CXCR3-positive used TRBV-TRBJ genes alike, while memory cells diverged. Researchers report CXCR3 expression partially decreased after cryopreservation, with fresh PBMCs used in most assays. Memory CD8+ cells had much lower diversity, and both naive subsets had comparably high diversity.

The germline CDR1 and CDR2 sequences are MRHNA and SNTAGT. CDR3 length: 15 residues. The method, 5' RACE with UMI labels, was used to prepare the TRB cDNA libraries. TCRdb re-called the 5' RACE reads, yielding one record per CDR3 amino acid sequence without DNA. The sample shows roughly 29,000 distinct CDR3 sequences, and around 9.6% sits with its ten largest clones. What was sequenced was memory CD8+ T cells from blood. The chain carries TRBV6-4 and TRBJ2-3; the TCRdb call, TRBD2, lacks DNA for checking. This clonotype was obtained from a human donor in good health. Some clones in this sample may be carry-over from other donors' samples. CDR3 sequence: CASSETSGGTGTQYF.